Listed here are 17 T cell receptor beta chains from one sample, sequenced in a study of radiotherapy plus CTLA-4 blockade in lung cancer. Sequencing used immunoSEQ multiplex PCR; TCRdb keeps in-frame clones, though not all of them. The profile covers about 73,000 clones, with 80% to 90% appearing a single time and around 40% taken by the ten largest. Sequences were derived from peripheral blood, sampled from a patient treated with radiotherapy plus ipilimumab. These receptors were taken from a human donor with non-small cell lung cancer that progressed on radiotherapy plus ipilimumab.

The chain uses TRBV28 and TRBJ2-7; D is unclear. The CDR3 has 13 amino acids. V was shortened by 2 bases and J by 5 bases, with 10 bases between the two germline ends. CDR1 and CDR2 from the germline V gene are MDHEN and SYDVKM. The CDR3, as DNA: TGTGCCAGCAGTTTAAGCGCCCGCAACGAGCAGTACGTC. Its protein product is CASSLSARNEQYV.

In nucleotides, the CDR3 is TGTGCCAGCAGTTACTCGATAGGAAACGAGCAGTACTTC. It translates to CASSYSIGNEQYF. The chain is built from TRBV6-6 and TRBJ2-7; D not certain. The V and J ends lost 0 bases and 5 bases respectively, with 8 bases between them. The CDR3 loop spans 13 amino acids. Germline loops: CDR1 MNHNY, CDR2 SVGAGI (reference sequence).

V gene TRBV27 combines with J gene TRBJ2-7; the match to TRBD1 covers 7 bases. This CDR3 region has 16 residues. V shed 6 bases, J shed 2 bases, and the junction held 13 bases outside the gene matches. Germline V gene data show CDR1 as MNHEY and CDR2 as SMNVEV (reference sequence). The CDR3, as DNA: TGTGCCAGCAGGGCCGAAACAGGGGACGAAGCCTACGAGCAGTACGTC. Encoded protein: CASRAETGDEAYEQYV.

The gene calls are TRBV11-2 and TRBJ1-5, with D perhaps TRBD1 (5 bases). The CDR3 totals 13 residues. Germline V gene lookup returns CDR1 SGHAT and CDR2 FQNNGV. Trimming removed 5 bases at V and 7 bases at J, with 12 bases between. CDR3 coding DNA: TGTGCCAGCAGCGACGGCTGGGACCAGCCCCAGCATTTT. Translation gives CASSDGWDQPQHF.

The chain is built from TRBV30 and TRBJ2-7, with TRBD1 identical over 9 bases. After removal of 1 base from V and 2 bases from J, the junction contained 3 bases not matched to a gene. This CDR3 contains 14 residues. CDR1 and CDR2 from the germline V gene are GTSNPN and SVGIG (reference sequence). The CDR3 nucleotides are TGTGCCTGGAGTGCCGGGACAGGGACCTACGAGCAGTACGTC. Translated, it gives CAWSAGTGTYEQYV.

J is TRBJ2-1 and V is TRBV5-6; tentatively, D is TRBD1 or TRBD2 (5 bases each). CDR1 is SGHDT and CDR2 is YYEEEE in the germline V gene. CDR3 length: 14 residues. Trimming shortened V by 4 bases and J by 0 bases, and 8 bases separated the two germline ends. The CDR3 here is CASSGGRSYNEQFF. CDR3 nucleotides: TGTGCCAGCAGCGGGGGTCGCTCCTACAATGAGCAGTTCTTC. The full variable domain, its missing parts supplied by reference TRBV5-6 and TRBJ2-1, is DAGVTQSPTHLIKTRGQQVTLRCSPKSGHDTVSWYQQALGQGPQFIFQYYEEEERQRGNFPDRFSGHQFPNYSSELNVNALLLGDSALYLCASSGGRSYNEQFFGPGTRLTVL.

The chain joins TRBV18 to TRBJ2-3; 8 nucleotides line up with TRBD2. The CDR3 has 14 residues. Per the germline V gene, CDR1 is KGHSH and CDR2 is LQKENI. V lost 5 bases and J lost 5; bases outside the gene matches: 6. CDR3 bases: TGTGCCAGCTCAGGGAGCGGGAGTGAAGATACGCAGTATTTT. This gives the protein CASSGSGSEDTQYF.

With respect to this clone: At one boundary the junction diverges from the germline segment, which might be a read error. The chain couples TRBV18 to TRBJ1-4, with 7 bases that match TRBD1. Germline V gene data show CDR1 as KGHSH and CDR2 as LQKENI. The CDR3 is made up of 16 amino acids. The CDR3 spells CASSPPLTGYKEKLFF. The DNA of the CDR3 is TGTGCCAGCTCTCCACCTTTGACAGGGTACAAGGAAAAACTGTTTTTT. Supplemented by reference TRBV18 and TRBJ1-4, the full variable domain reads NAGVMQNPRHLVRRRGQEARLRCSPMKGHSHVYWYRQLPEEGLKFMVYLQKENIIDESGMPKERFSAEFPKEGPSILRIQQVVRGDSAAYFCASSPPLTGYKEKLFFGSGTQLSVL.

As to this clone: A junction boundary mismatches the germline segment, possibly from a read error. The chain employs TRBV7-6 and TRBJ2-7, with 10 bases that match TRBD2. The CDR3 is 17 amino acids. Germline loops: CDR1 SGHVS, CDR2 FNYEAQ. The CDR3 sequence: CASCLAGGLGGYYEQYF. The CDR3 nucleotides read TGTGCCAGCTGCTTAGCGGGGGGTTTGGGCGGGTACTACGAGCAGTACTTC.

The chain combines TRBV2 with TRBJ2-1, with D possibly being TRBD2 (5 bases). Germline V gives CDR1 SNHLY, CDR2 FYNNEI. Trimming shortened V by 7 bases and J by 4 bases, and 11 bases separated the two germline ends. The CDR3 sequence is 13 residues long. This chain's CDR3 is CASNLASYNEQFF. CDR3 bases: TGTGCCAGCAACCTAGCATCTTACAATGAGCAGTTCTTC.

This chain uses TRBV5-6 with TRBJ2-1, with 9 bases identical to TRBD1. The length of the CDR3 is 15 residues. CDR1 is SGHDT and CDR2 is YYEEEE in the germline V gene. The V gene end was trimmed by 3 bases and the J gene end by 7 bases; junction bases not matched to a gene: 8. In DNA, the CDR3 is TGTGCCAGCAGCTGGCCGGGACAGGGTGTGAATGAGCAGTTCTTC. Translated, it gives CASSWPGQGVNEQFF.

The chain links TRBV5-6 to TRBJ2-5; D might be TRBD2 (6 bases). This CDR3 is built from 13 residues. The germline CDR1 and CDR2 sequences are SGHDT and YYEEEE. Trimming stripped 6 bases from V and 7 bases from J, with 16 bases between. The chain's CDR3 is CASMVGGGGTQYF. In nucleotides, the CDR3 is TGTGCCAGCATGGTGGGGGGTGGCGGGACCCAGTACTTC.

The J gene is TRBJ2-7, the V gene TRBV2; 7 bases line up with TRBD1. The germline gives CDR1 SNHLY, CDR2 FYNNEI. The CDR3 totals 15 residues. V shed 4 bases and J 6 bases; nucleotides not matched to a gene: 12. This CDR3 is CASSVNRGGASEQYF. CDR3 coding DNA: TGTGCCAGCAGTGTGAACAGAGGGGGCGCGTCCGAGCAGTACTTC. Full variable domain (rest looked up from reference TRBV2 and TRBJ2-7): EPEVTQTPSHQVTQMGQEVILRCVPISNHLYFYWYRQILGQKVEFLVSFYNNEISEKSEIFDDQFSVERPDGSNFTLKIRSTKLEDSAMYFCASSVNRGGASEQYFGPGTRLTVT.

The rearrangement links TRBV15 to TRBJ2-5, with 14 bases identical to TRBD2. Germline loops: CDR1 LNHNV, CDR2 YYDKDF (reference sequence). V shed 3 bases, J shed 5 bases, and the junction held 8 bases outside the gene matches. This CDR3 contains 17 residues. CDR3 loop: CATSSGTSGSLGETQYF. CDR3 in DNA: TGTGCCACCAGCAGCGGGACTAGCGGGAGCCTGGGGGAGACCCAGTACTTC.

This sequence joins TRBV5-1 and TRBJ2-7, with 8 bases aligning to TRBD2. The length of the CDR3 is 15 residues. Per the germline V gene, CDR1 is SGHRS and CDR2 is YFSETQ. V was clipped by 0 bases and J by 2 bases; unmatched bases: 4. This chain's CDR3 is CASSLAGGPAYEQYV. The CDR3 nucleotides read TGCGCCAGCAGCTTGGCGGGAGGGCCTGCCTACGAGCAGTACGTC.

The rearrangement joins TRBV27 to TRBJ1-1; the D gene is possibly TRBD1 (5 bases). V was cut by 7 bases and J by 4 bases, with 13 bases left in between. Germline V lookup: CDR1 MNHEY, CDR2 SMNVEV (reference sequence). The CDR3 length is 13 residues. Here the CDR3 DNA reads TGTGCCAGCATGGACACCCGAGGCACTGAAGCTTTCTTT. Protein sequence: CASMDTRGTEAFF.

This CDR3 is CASSRPSPDMGPREAFF. The CDR3 nucleotides are TGCGCCAGCAGCCGACCCTCCCCCGACATGGGGCCACGAGAAGCTTTCTTT. This chain uses TRBV4-1 with TRBJ1-1; TRBD1 is a possible D gene (5 bases). The germline V and J ends were trimmed by 4 bases and 8 bases, with 26 bases remaining between them. Germline V CDR1 and CDR2: MGHRA, YSYEKL. This CDR3 region has 17 residues.